Presented here are 24 T cell receptor beta chains from one specimen sequenced in a study of T cell responses to AZD1222 COVID-19 vaccine. Repertoires were generated with immunoSEQ multiplex PCR, while TCRdb's copy carries only in-frame clones and drops some. The sample has about 170,000 clones; approximately 88% are singletons. The source was peripheral blood, collected 28 days after the second AZD1222 dose. The receptors were sampled from an adult who received the AZD1222 COVID-19 vaccine.

The chain uses TRBV19 and TRBJ1-5; D gene ambiguous. CDR3 length: 14 amino acids. Germline CDR1 reads LNHDA; CDR2 reads SQIVND (reference sequence). V lost 8 bases and J lost 0, with 11 bases in between. CDR3: CASGGSYSNQPQHF. CDR3 nucleotides: TGTGCCAGTGGCGGGAGTTATAGCAATCAGCCCCAGCATTTT.

The chain employs TRBV5-1 and TRBJ1-1; TRBD1 is a possible D gene (5 bases). CDR1 is SGHRS, CDR2 YFSETQ, per germline. There are 14 residues in the CDR3. V lost 0 bases and J 1 base, leaving 7 bases between the germline ends. The CDR3 protein is CASSLDRGNTEAFF. CDR3 sequence (DNA): TGCGCCAGCAGCTTGGATAGGGGGAACACTGAAGCTTTCTTT.

V usage is TRBV27 and J usage is TRBJ2-1; TRBD2 aligns across 7 bases. CDR3 length: 17 amino acids. The ends lost 2 bases at V and 0 bases at J; junction bases unmatched: 7. Germline V gene sequence: CDR1 MNHEY, CDR2 SMNVEV (reference sequence). The CDR3 coding sequence is TGTGCCAGCAGTTTAGTACCACTAGCGAGCTCCTACAATGAGCAGTTCTTC. This gives the protein CASSLVPLASSYNEQFF.

The rearrangement links TRBV9 to TRBJ1-1, with 7 bases identical to TRBD1. Germline V gene data show CDR1 as SGDLS and CDR2 as YYNGEE. With 4 bases clipped from V and 1 base from J, the junction kept 1 base outside the gene matches. This CDR3 is built from 13 residues. CDR3 amino acids: CASSPGGNTEAFF. The CDR3 DNA sequence: TGTGCCAGCAGCCCAGGGGGGAACACTGAAGCTTTCTTT.

This sequence joins TRBV3-1 (or the pseudogene TRBV3-2) and TRBJ1-1; maybe TRBD1 (6 bases). The CDR3 runs 14 residues. V was shortened by 1 base and J by 1 base, with 7 bases between the two germline ends. Germline CDR1 and CDR2: LGHDT and YNNKEL (reference sequence). The CDR3 here is CASSQGDKNTEAFF. CDR3 nucleotide sequence: TGTGCCAGCAGCCAAGGGGACAAGAACACTGAAGCTTTCTTT.

The chain uses TRBV5-6 and TRBJ2-7; D is undetermined. This CDR3 has 13 residues. Germline V CDR1 and CDR2: SGHDT, YYEEEE. Deletions cut 0 bases from V and 0 bases from J, with 4 bases between. The CDR3: CASSLGSSYEQYF. The CDR3 DNA follows: TGTGCCAGCAGCTTGGGCAGCTCCTACGAGCAGTACTTC.

V gene TRBV9 combines with J gene TRBJ1-2; maybe TRBD1 (5 bases). The CDR3 runs 13 residues. Germline loops: CDR1 SGDLS, CDR2 YYNGEE. V shed 3 bases and J shed 2 bases, with 8 bases lying between them. The CDR3 nucleotides read TGTGCCAGCAGCGCGGGGGGGAACTATGGCTACACCTTC. It is translated as CASSAGGNYGYTF.

The chain has TRBV4-3 and TRBJ2-1, with TRBD2 matching over 9 bases. Germline V lookup: CDR1 LGHNA, CDR2 YSLEER. Trimming cost V 3 bases and J 0 bases; bases outside gene matches: 6. The CDR3 runs to 17 residues. This chain's CDR3 is CASSHLSGGHSYNEQFF. For the CDR3, the DNA is TGCGCCAGCAGCCACTTAAGCGGGGGGCACTCCTACAATGAGCAGTTCTTC.

The chain recombines TRBV19 with TRBJ1-1, with a possible D match to TRBD1 (5 bases). Germline CDR1 LNHDA, CDR2 SQIVND (reference sequence). The V end lost 4 bases, the J end lost 2 bases, and 17 bases lay between the germline ends. The length of the CDR3 is 16 residues. The CDR3 loop reads CASSTQTALSNTEAFF. As DNA, the CDR3 is TGTGCCAGTAGTACCCAGACAGCACTCTCAAACACTGAAGCTTTCTTT. The variable domain in full, with the rest retrieved from reference TRBV19 and TRBJ1-1, is DGGITQSPKYLFRKEGQNVTLSCEQNLNHDAMYWYRQDPGQGLRLIYYSQIVNDFQKGDIAEGYSVSREKKESFPLTVTSAQKNPTAFYLCASSTQTALSNTEAFFGQGTRLTVV.

The CDR3 DNA reads TGTGCCAGCAGCTTAGGCAGAAGGGAGAACTATGGCTACACCTTC. Residues: CASSLGRRENYGYTF. The chain combines TRBV7-9 with TRBJ1-2; D not resolved. The CDR3 sequence is 15 residues long. Trimming removed 1 base at V and 2 bases at J, with 11 bases between. Per germline, CDR1 SEHNR and CDR2 FQNEAQ (reference sequence).

This clone has just a few counts. The chain joins TRBV5-1 to TRBJ2-7; 12 positions match TRBD2. Germline values: CDR1 SGHRS, CDR2 YFSETQ. V lost 4 bases and J lost 3; bases outside the gene matches: 8. The CDR3 spans 16 residues. In nucleotides, the CDR3 is TGCGCCAGCAGCCTACTAGCGGGGGGCCCGATCTACGAGCAGTACTTC. This codes for CASSLLAGGPIYEQYF.

The chain is built from TRBV19 and TRBJ1-5; maybe TRBD1 (5 bases). This CDR3 has 18 residues. V lost 1 base, J lost 2 bases, and 18 bases lay in between. Looked up from germline, CDR1 is LNHDA and CDR2 is SQIVND (reference sequence). DNA of the CDR3: TGTGCCAGTAGTATAGCCCCCCACCAGGGAAGAGGCAATCAGCCCCAGCATTTT. This gives the protein CASSIAPHQGRGNQPQHF.

The V gene is TRBV6-2 or TRBV6-3, the J gene TRBJ1-2; 9 bases agree with TRBD1. CDR3 size: 14 residues. With 6 bases clipped from V and 6 bases from J, the junction kept 8 bases outside the gene matches. Germline V gives CDR1 MNHEY, CDR2 SVGEGT. The CDR3 sequence is CASSGTGGADGYTF. CDR3 nucleotide sequence: TGTGCCAGCAGCGGTACAGGGGGCGCCGATGGCTACACCTTC.

The V call is TRBV6-4, the J call TRBJ2-2; D uncertain. This CDR3 region has 15 residues. Trimming took off 0 bases at V and 2 bases at J, with 7 bases between the two ends. From germline, CDR1 is MRHNA and CDR2 SNTAGT. The CDR3 loop reads CASSDSRRNTGELFF. The CDR3 DNA follows: TGTGCCAGCAGTGACTCTAGAAGAAACACCGGGGAGCTGTTTTTT.

The J gene is TRBJ2-5, the V gene TRBV12-5, with unresolved D. CDR1 and CDR2 (germline): LGHNT, FRNRAP. Trimming removed 6 bases at V and 3 bases at J, with 5 bases between. The CDR3 spans 11 residues. The CDR3 DNA reads as TGTGCTAGTGGCGCCGAAGAGACCCAGTACTTC. Translating gives CASGAEETQYF.

This clone occurred once. This chain connects TRBV7-6 to TRBJ1-2; TRBD1 matches 7 bases. V trimming: 5 bases; J trimming: 4 bases; junction bases outside the gene matches: 4. The CDR3 consists of 13 residues. CDR1 SGHVS and CDR2 FNYEAQ come from the germline V gene. The CDR3: CASSPGQLYGYTF. DNA of the CDR3: TGTGCCAGCAGCCCGGGACAGCTCTATGGCTACACCTTC.

The V gene is TRBV5-1, the J gene TRBJ1-2; D ambiguous. In germline, CDR1 is SGHRS, CDR2 YFSETQ. V was cut by 1 base and J by 2 bases, with 12 bases left in between. The CDR3 sequence is 15 residues long. CDR3 protein: CASSLTASGNYGYTF. CDR3 bases: TGCGCCAGCAGCTTGACCGCCTCGGGAAACTATGGCTACACCTTC.

This chain links TRBV10-2 with TRBJ1-3; maybe TRBD1 (5 bases). The CDR3 has 13 amino acids. V was trimmed by 7 bases and J by 7 bases, leaving 14 bases between them. CDR1 WSHSY and CDR2 SAAADI come from the germline V gene. The CDR3 DNA reads TGCGCCAGCACCCGGGAGGAGGGGAACACCATATATTTT. It translates to CASTREEGNTIYF.

The chain combines TRBV6-4 with TRBJ1-1, with D uncertain. Germline CDR1 and CDR2: MRHNA and SNTAGT. V was cut by 0 bases and J by 2 bases, with 10 bases left in between. This CDR3 has 15 amino acids. This chain's CDR3 is CASSDSNRPNTEAFF. The DNA of the CDR3 is TGTGCCAGCAGTGACTCGAACAGACCTAACACTGAAGCTTTCTTT.

The V call is TRBV3-1 (or the pseudogene TRBV3-2), the J call TRBJ2-2; no clear D. The ends were cut back, 1 base at V and 2 bases at J, with 5 bases in the middle. Germline lookup yields CDR1 LGHDT and CDR2 YNNKEL (reference sequence). The CDR3 runs 14 residues. CDR3 in DNA: TGTGCCAGCAGCCAAGGTCCCAACACCGGGGAGCTGTTTTTT. Its protein is CASSQGPNTGELFF.

This chain uses TRBV5-4 with TRBJ1-4, with D unresolved. Germline CDR1 and CDR2: SGHNT and YYREEE (reference sequence). The V end lost 4 bases, the J end lost 0 bases, and 16 bases lay between the germline ends. This CDR3 spans 17 amino acids. Here the CDR3 DNA reads TGTGCCAGCAGCCCCTCCGGCCCGGATGCAACTAATGAAAAACTGTTTTTT. Translation gives CASSPSGPDATNEKLFF.

In DNA, the CDR3 is TGTGCCAGCAGCTTAGGTTACGAATACTATGGCTACACCTTC. Translated: CASSLGYEYYGYTF. This chain joins TRBV7-9 and TRBJ1-2; D remains ambiguous. The CDR3 runs to 14 residues. Germline V gives CDR1 SEHNR, CDR2 FQNEAQ (reference sequence). The V and J ends lost 1 base and 3 bases respectively, with 9 bases between them.

The J gene is TRBJ1-4, the V gene TRBV5-1; TRBD1 is a possible D gene (5 bases). This CDR3 has 16 amino acids. The germline V gene encodes CDR1 SGHRS and CDR2 YFSETQ. V was shortened by 0 bases and J by 0 bases, with 9 bases between the two germline ends. The CDR3 bases are TGCGCCAGCAGCTTGGTGGCGGGGGCAACTAATGAAAAACTGTTTTTT. Residues: CASSLVAGATNEKLFF. The variable domain in full, with the rest retrieved from reference TRBV5-1 and TRBJ1-4, is KAGVTQTPRYLIKTRGQQVTLSCSPISGHRSVSWYQQTPGQGLQFLFEYFSETQRNKGNFPGRFSGRQFSNSRSEMNVSTLELGDSALYLCASSLVAGATNEKLFFGSGTQLSVL.

The rearrangement links TRBV12-3 or TRBV12-4 to TRBJ2-5; D could derive from TRBD1 or TRBD2 (6 bases each). V was cut by 6 bases and J by 9 bases, with 14 bases left in between. This CDR3 spans 12 amino acids. DNA of the CDR3: TGTGCCAGCAGAGGGGGGCCCAAGGCCCAGTACTTC. Encoded protein: CASRGGPKAQYF.